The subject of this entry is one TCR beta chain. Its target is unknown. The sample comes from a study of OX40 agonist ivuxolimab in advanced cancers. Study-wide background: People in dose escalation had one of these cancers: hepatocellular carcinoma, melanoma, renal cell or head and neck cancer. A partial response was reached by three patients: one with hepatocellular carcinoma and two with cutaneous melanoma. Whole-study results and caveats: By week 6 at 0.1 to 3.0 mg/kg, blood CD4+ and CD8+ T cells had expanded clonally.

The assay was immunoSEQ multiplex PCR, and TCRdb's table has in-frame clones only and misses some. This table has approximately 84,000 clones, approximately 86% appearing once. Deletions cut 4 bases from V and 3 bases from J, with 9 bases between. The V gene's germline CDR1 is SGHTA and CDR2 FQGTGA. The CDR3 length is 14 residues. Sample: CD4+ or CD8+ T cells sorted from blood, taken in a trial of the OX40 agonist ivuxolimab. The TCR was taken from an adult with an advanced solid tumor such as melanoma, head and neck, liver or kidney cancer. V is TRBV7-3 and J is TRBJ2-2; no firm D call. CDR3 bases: TGTGCCAGCAGCTCGATACCGGACACCGGGGAGCTGTTTTTT. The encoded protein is CASSSIPDTGELFF.